The 25 T cell receptor beta chains in this list originate from one sample, sequenced in a study of blood T cells in healthy people across ages. Sample-barcoded 5' priming and a J-beta primer mix drove a second PCR of roughly 7 to 11 cycles. One entry per CDR3 protein, called by TCRdb with MiXCR from the 5' RACE reads. The data show some 1.1 million distinct CDR3 sequences, roughly two fifths seen once. The sample was blood. The receptors come from a man aged 18 to 29 in good health.

This clonotype was seen a handful of times. The chain employs TRBV6-5 and TRBJ1-1; D call uncertain. Trimming pared 4 bases from V and 1 base from J, leaving 16 bases between. This CDR3 spans 16 amino acids. The germline V gene encodes CDR1 MNHEY and CDR2 SVGAGI. The CDR3 DNA follows: TGTGCCAGCAGTTCCGACTTACTAGGTCCGAACACTGAAGCTTTCTTT. Protein product: CASSSDLLGPNTEAFF.

The sample holds many counts of this clonotype. The V call is TRBV10-3, the J call TRBJ1-4; D is uncertain. CDR1 ENHRY and CDR2 SYGVKD come from the germline V gene. This CDR3 has 14 residues. Trimming cost V 6 bases and J 5 bases, with 13 bases left between them. CDR3 loop: CAISPDGRNEKLFF. Written as DNA, the CDR3 is TGTGCCATCAGCCCGGACGGCCGAAATGAAAAACTGTTTTTT.

The J gene is TRBJ1-4, the V gene TRBV7-9, with D unresolved. The CDR3 is 13 residues long. Germline V CDR1 and CDR2: SEHNR, FQNEAQ (reference sequence). The V gene lost 7 bases and the J gene lost 8 bases, with 14 bases spanning the gap. CDR3 loop: CASTTSRTEKLFF. DNA of the CDR3: TGTGCCAGCACAACCTCCCGTACGGAAAAACTGTTTTTT.

As for this clonotype: A much larger clone differs by one base, so this may be a read error. The chain has TRBV11-1 and TRBJ1-5; tentatively, D is TRBD1 (6 bases). Trimming pared 5 bases from V and 6 bases from J, leaving 11 bases between. The CDR3 totals 13 residues. In germline, CDR1 is SGHAT, CDR2 FQDESV (reference sequence). The CDR3 sequence: CASSVGGLQPQHF. In nucleotides, the CDR3 is TGTGCCAGCAGCGTGGGGGGGCTTCAGCCCCAGCATTTT.

On this clonotype itself: A much larger clonotype is one base distant, so this may be a read error. This rearrangement joins TRBV2 to TRBJ1-1; the D gene is possibly TRBD1 (5 bases). The CDR3 is 12 amino acids. Germline CDR1 SNHLY, CDR2 FYNNEI. CDR3 loop: CASRPGGTEALF. The CDR3 nucleotides read TGTGCCAGCAGACCGGGCGGGACTGAAGCTCTCTTT.

V is TRBV10-3 and J is TRBJ2-1; 10 nucleotides agree with TRBD1. Germline V gene lookup returns CDR1 ENHRY and CDR2 SYGVKD. The V gene end was trimmed by 6 bases and the J gene end by 5 bases; junction bases not matched to a gene: 4. CDR3 length equals 14 residues. CDR3 loop: CAISPGQGNNEQFF. DNA for the CDR3: TGTGCCATCAGCCCGGGACAGGGGAACAATGAGCAGTTCTTC.

V is TRBV7-9 and J is TRBJ1-1, with D possibly TRBD1 on 5 matching bases. Germline values: CDR1 SEHNR, CDR2 FQNEAQ (reference sequence). Between the trimmed V and J ends, which lost 5 bases and 0 bases, there was a span of 13 bases. CDR3 length equals 15 residues. CDR3 sequence (DNA): TGTGCCAGCAGCCTTACGGCAGGGTTGAACACTGAAGCTTTCTTT. It encodes CASSLTAGLNTEAFF. Based on the CDR3 plus reference TRBV7-9 and TRBJ1-1, the full variable domain is DTGVSQNPRHKITKRGQNVTFRCDPISEHNRLYWYRQTLGQGPEFLTYFQNEAQLEKSRLLSDRFSAERPKGSFSTLEIQRTEQGDSAMYLCASSLTAGLNTEAFFGQGTRLTVV.

The chain employs TRBV6-2 or TRBV6-3 and TRBJ2-7; TRBD2 matches at 10 bases. V trimming: 0 bases; J trimming: 3 bases; junction bases outside the gene matches: 2. The CDR3 contains 15 residues. Per the germline V gene, CDR1 is MNHEY and CDR2 is SVGEGT. The CDR3 sequence is CASSYSSSGGYEQYF. CDR3 nucleotides: TGTGCCAGCAGTTACTCCTCTAGCGGGGGCTACGAGCAGTACTTC.

This clonotype has just a few counts. The chain recombines TRBV12-3 or TRBV12-4 with TRBJ2-3, with D unresolved. V was shortened by 0 bases and J by 7 bases, with 8 bases between the two germline ends. This CDR3 spans 13 amino acids. CDR3 bases: TGTGCCAGCAGTTTAGCGGGGTCCAATACGCAGTATTTT. Translation: CASSLAGSNTQYF.

The table lists this clonotype with a few counts. This chain uses TRBV10-3 with TRBJ2-3; tentative D call: TRBD2 (6 bases). This CDR3 has 15 residues. Deletions cut 4 bases from V and 3 bases from J, with 14 bases between. CDR1 ENHRY and CDR2 SYGVKD come from the germline V gene. CDR3 DNA: TGTGCCATCAGTGGCGGGGCAGAGATAACAGATACGCAGTATTTT. The encoded protein is CAISGGAEITDTQYF.

V is TRBV20-1 and J is TRBJ2-5; D assignment may be TRBD1 or TRBD2 (5 bases each). The CDR3 runs to 15 residues. V shed 2 bases and J shed 5 bases, with 18 bases lying between them. Germline CDR1 DFQATT, CDR2 SNEGSKA (reference sequence). The CDR3 reads CSARPGPAREETQYF. In DNA form, the CDR3 reads TGCAGTGCTAGACCGGGACCAGCGAGGGAGGAGACCCAGTACTTC.

In DNA form, the CDR3 reads TGTGCCAGCAGTGTGCTGACTCAAGATACGCAGTATTTT. It codes for CASSVLTQDTQYF. The J gene is TRBJ2-3, the V gene TRBV12-3 or TRBV12-4; no firm D call. The CDR3 runs 13 residues. Trimming pared 5 bases from V and 5 bases from J, leaving 11 bases between.

As concerns this clonotype: A junction end diverges from the germline sequence, so it may reflect a read error. This chain links TRBV20-1 with TRBJ1-1; no definite D call. This CDR3 is built from 12 residues. Germline CDR1 is DFQATT and CDR2 is SNEGSKA (reference sequence). The CDR3 loop is CSAPRQSTEALF. The CDR3 nucleotides read TGCAGTGCTCCCAGACAAAGCACTGAAGCTTTATTT.

This clonotype has just a few counts. The chain joins TRBV7-9 to TRBJ2-3; no clear D. The germline V gene encodes CDR1 SEHNR and CDR2 FQNEAQ (reference sequence). Trimming removed 3 bases from V and 5 bases from J, with 15 bases in between. The CDR3 totals 15 residues. The CDR3 spells CASSFGDGLGDTQYF. The CDR3 bases are TGTGCCAGCAGCTTTGGGGATGGGCTTGGAGATACGCAGTATTTT.

A note on this clonotype: A junction end diverges from the germline sequence, so it may reflect a read error. The rearrangement links TRBV4-3 to TRBJ1-1; 10 bases fit TRBD1. CDR1 and CDR2 (germline): LGHNA, YSLEER. The CDR3 consists of 16 residues. Here the CDR3 reads CVSSRGTGVSGTEAFF. Here the CDR3 DNA reads TGCGTCAGCAGCCGAGGGACAGGGGTTTCCGGCACTGAAGCTTTCTTT.

This clonotype has at least ten counts. This chain uses TRBV5-1 with TRBJ2-1; perhaps TRBD2 as D (5 bases). This CDR3 comprises 13 residues. Germline CDR1 reads SGHRS; CDR2 reads YFSETQ. V lost 3 bases and J lost 8, with 12 bases in between. The CDR3, as DNA: TGCGCCAGCAGCTCGTGGACTGTGGATGAGCAGTTCTTC. It encodes CASSSWTVDEQFF. The whole variable domain, remainder taken from reference TRBV5-1 and TRBJ2-1, is KAGVTQTPRYLIKTRGQQVTLSCSPISGHRSVSWYQQTPGQGLQFLFEYFSETQRNKGNFPGRFSGRQFSNSRSEMNVSTLELGDSALYLCASSSWTVDEQFFGPGTRLTVL.

The rearrangement uses TRBV20-1 and TRBJ1-1; a weak D match, TRBD1 (6 bases). The germline V gene has CDR1 DFQATT and CDR2 SNEGSKA (reference sequence). Trimming cost V 2 bases and J 2 bases, with 15 bases left between them. The CDR3 is 15 residues long. The CDR3 coding sequence is TGCAGTGCTAGAATGACGGGGGCCCTTAACACTGAAGCTTTCTTT. Translation gives CSARMTGALNTEAFF.

This clonotype was detected only a few times. CDR3 DNA: TGTGCCAGCAGCTTATCAGGGGGCAACTACGAGCAGTACTTC. It specifies CASSLSGGNYEQYF. V usage is TRBV7-2 and J usage is TRBJ2-7, with 8 bases fitting TRBD1. J lost 3 bases, V lost 2 bases, and 3 bases had no gene match. The CDR3 is 14 amino acids. Germline CDR1 reads SGHTA; CDR2 reads FQGNSA.

CDR3 region: CASSYSITPWNTEAFF. The CDR3 DNA reads as TGTGCCAGCAGTTACTCGATAACACCCTGGAACACTGAAGCTTTCTTT. The chain couples TRBV6-2 or TRBV6-3 to TRBJ1-1; the D is unclear. The CDR3 consists of 16 residues. Trimming took 0 bases from V and 1 from J, leaving 12 bases between them. Germline CDR1 and CDR2: MNHEY and SVGEGT.

This chain connects TRBV20-1 to TRBJ1-1, with D possibly TRBD1 on 6 matching bases. Per germline, CDR1 DFQATT and CDR2 SNEGSKA (reference sequence). The V end was cut by 6 bases, the J end by 0 bases, with 11 bases between. CDR3 length: 13 amino acids. The CDR3 nucleotides read TGCAGTGCCCGGGACACAGTGAACACTGAAGCTTTCTTT. This translates into CSARDTVNTEAFF.

A word on this clonotype: Mismatch with germline at one junction end may stem from a read error. The J gene is TRBJ1-2, the V gene TRBV6-4; the D gene is possibly TRBD1 (5 bases). CDR3 length equals 15 residues. Germline CDR1 reads MRHNA; CDR2 reads SNTAGT. The CDR3 sequence: CASSPTTGNYYDYTF. DNA of the CDR3: TGTGCCAGCAGTCCTACCACAGGAAATTACTATGACTACACCTTC.

This clonotype has a handful of counts. The CDR3 reads CASSQDWGGRNTEAFF. The CDR3 DNA is TGTGCCAGCAGCCAAGATTGGGGGGGCAGGAACACTGAAGCTTTCTTT. This chain uses TRBV4-2 with TRBJ1-1, with D maybe TRBD1 (6 bases). Trimming pared 0 bases from V and 1 base from J, leaving 12 bases between. CDR1 is LGHNA, CDR2 YNFKEQ, per germline. CDR3 length equals 16 residues.

The chain couples TRBV4-1 to TRBJ1-1; the D gene is possibly TRBD1 (5 bases). Trimming pared 3 bases from V and 3 bases from J, leaving 11 bases between. Germline CDR1 reads MGHRA; CDR2 reads YSYEKL. The CDR3 runs to 14 residues. Here the CDR3 DNA reads TGCGCCAGCAGCCACCTAAACAGGTACACTGAAGCTTTCTTT. It specifies CASSHLNRYTEAFF.

V is TRBV6-2 or TRBV6-3 and J is TRBJ2-5; no reliable D call. Germline CDR1 MNHEY, CDR2 SVGEGT. Between the trimmed V and J ends, which lost 8 bases and 1 base, there was a span of 11 bases. This CDR3 is 13 amino acids long. As DNA, the CDR3 is TGTGCCAGCTGCGACGGCACCCAAGAGACCCAGTACTTC. It yields the protein CASCDGTQETQYF.

The V call is TRBV24-1, the J call TRBJ2-3, with 7 positions matching TRBD2. After removal of 3 bases from V and 2 bases from J, the junction contained 4 bases not matched to a gene. Germline CDR1 KGHDR, CDR2 SFDVKD. The CDR3 runs to 15 residues. The CDR3 loop is CATSDGGRSTDTQYF. In DNA, the CDR3 is TGTGCCACCAGTGATGGCGGGAGATCCACAGATACGCAGTATTTT.